These 28 T cell receptor beta chains were all obtained from the same sample, sequenced in a study of neoadjuvant anti-PD-1 for oral cavity cancer. As for time point: after neoadjuvant nivolumab, at surgical resection. Repertoires were generated with immunoSEQ multiplex PCR, while TCRdb's copy carries only in-frame clones and drops some. The sample includes 9,500 to 13,000 clones, around 62% of them seen just once. The sample here was tumor tissue, taken after nivolumab (anti-PD-1) treatment. The receptors stem from a person between 40 and 85 years old with oral cavity squamous cell carcinoma.

The genes are TRBV2 and TRBJ2-7, with D perhaps TRBD1 (6 bases). The V gene's germline CDR1 is SNHLY and CDR2 FYNNEI. The CDR3 covers 15 residues. Trimming stripped 6 bases from V and 1 base from J, with 16 bases between. CDR3 sequence (DNA): TGTGCCAGCAGCGAACAGGGAGAGTGGTCCTACGAGCAGTACTTC. Its translation: CASSEQGEWSYEQYF.

This clone was observed a few times. The chain has TRBV30 and TRBJ2-3, with D perhaps matching TRBD1 (5 bases). V lost 1 base and J lost 6, with 11 bases in between. The length of the CDR3 is 13 residues. CDR1 is GTSNPN and CDR2 is SVGIG in the germline V gene (reference sequence). The CDR3 protein is CAWSEAGKDTQYF. The DNA for the CDR3 is TGTGCCTGGAGTGAGGCAGGGAAGGATACGCAGTATTTT.

CDR3 nucleotides: TGTGCCAGCAGTTTATATGGACAGGGGCACTATAATTCACCCCTCCACTTT. The encoded protein is CASSLYGQGHYNSPLHF. The rearrangement links TRBV27 to TRBJ1-6; 9 bases map to TRBD1. The germline V gene encodes CDR1 MNHEY and CDR2 SMNVEV (reference sequence). The CDR3 sequence is 17 residues long. The V and J ends lost 1 base and 3 bases, in that order; junction bases with no gene match: 4.

The chain couples TRBV5-6 to TRBJ2-7; D perhaps matches TRBD1 (5 bases). V was clipped by 1 base and J by 4 bases, with 12 bases between them. CDR3 length equals 14 residues. Germline lookup yields CDR1 SGHDT and CDR2 YYEEEE. The CDR3 is CASSLSGRGYEQYF. In DNA, the CDR3 is TGTGCCAGCAGCTTGTCCGGTAGGGGTTACGAGCAGTACTTC.

This clone was recorded a few times. V usage is TRBV5-1 and J usage is TRBJ2-5, with TRBD2 identical over 15 bases. Trimming at V came to 4 bases and at J to 4 bases, leaving 11 bases not matched to a gene. In germline, CDR1 is SGHRS, CDR2 YFSETQ. This CDR3 region has 18 residues. This CDR3 reads CASSLGLAGGLGRETQYF. In nucleotides, the CDR3 is TGCGCCAGCAGCCTTGGACTAGCGGGGGGGCTGGGAAGAGAGACCCAGTACTTC.

The genes are TRBV4-1 and TRBJ1-6; 7 bases fit TRBD1. The CDR3 has 19 amino acids. J gave up 7 bases and V 0 bases, and 15 bases lay outside the gene matches. Germline V gives CDR1 MGHRA, CDR2 YSYEKL. As DNA, the CDR3 is TGCGCCAGCAGCCAAGATCGGGCGTTATCGACAGGGAGGAATTCACCCCTCCACTTT. Encoded protein: CASSQDRALSTGRNSPLHF.

This sequence joins TRBV7-9 and TRBJ2-3, with D maybe TRBD1 (5 bases). The CDR3 is 16 residues long. The V gene's germline CDR1 is SEHNR and CDR2 FQNEAQ (reference sequence). V was shortened by 1 base and J by 0 bases, with 11 bases between the two germline ends. The CDR3 sequence is CASSLGSGSSTDTQYF. The CDR3 DNA follows: TGTGCCAGCAGCTTAGGTTCAGGGTCTAGCACAGATACGCAGTATTTT.

This clone has more than one count but fewer than ten. The chain joins TRBV14 to TRBJ1-6; D not resolved. V lost 0 bases, J lost 4 bases, and 7 bases lay in between. The germline CDR1 and CDR2 sequences are SGHDN and FVKESK. The CDR3 is 15 amino acids. CDR3 loop: CASSQDRRYNSPLHF. The CDR3 region has the DNA TGTGCCAGCAGCCAAGATCGACGGTATAATTCACCCCTCCACTTT. Full variable domain (outside the CDR3, taken from reference TRBV14 and TRBJ1-6): EAGVTQFPSHSVIEKGQTVTLRCDPISGHDNLYWYRRVMGKEIKFLLHFVKESKQDESGMPNNRFLAERTGGTYSTLKVQPAELEDSGVYFCASSQDRRYNSPLHFGNGTRLTVT.

The chain is built from TRBV6-1 and TRBJ1-1, with D uncertain. Per the germline V gene, CDR1 is MNHNS and CDR2 is SASEGT. Trimming took off 3 bases at V and 5 bases at J, with 4 bases between the two ends. The CDR3 has 11 amino acids. Here the CDR3 reads CASSEFTEAFF. The CDR3 coding sequence is TGTGCCAGCAGTGAGTTTACTGAAGCTTTCTTT.

The genes are TRBV9 and TRBJ2-2, with 7 bases that match TRBD1. V was pared by 0 bases and J by 8 bases, with 13 bases of the junction left unmatched. Germline-derived CDR1 and CDR2 are SGDLS and YYNGEE. The CDR3 sequence is 17 residues long. CDR3 sequence reads: CASSVGRTGPVLGELFF. As DNA, the CDR3 is TGTGCCAGCAGCGTAGGTAGGACAGGCCCTGTTTTGGGGGAGCTGTTTTTT.

A few counts support this clone. The rearrangement joins TRBV10-1 to TRBJ2-7; no definite D call. The CDR3 spans 14 residues. Germline V gene data show CDR1 as WNHNN and CDR2 as SYGVQD (reference sequence). V was cut by 3 bases and J by 6 bases, with 15 bases left in between. The CDR3 sequence: CASSDRARISEQYF. CDR3 nucleotide sequence: TGCGCCAGCAGTGATCGGGCTAGAATCTCCGAGCAGTACTTC.

This clone was seen once. The V call is TRBV7-2, the J call TRBJ2-1; TRBD2 aligns across 14 bases. Germline V gene data show CDR1 as SGHTA and CDR2 as FQGNSA. J lost 1 base, V lost 4 bases, and 0 bases had no gene match. The CDR3 is made up of 16 amino acids. DNA of the CDR3: TGTGCCAGCAGCTGGACTAGCGGGAGGTCCTACAATGAGCAGTTCTTC. Translated: CASSWTSGRSYNEQFF.

The CDR3 loop reads CASSQDLGGGQPQHF. CDR3 sequence (DNA): TGTGCCAGCAGCCAAGATTTAGGTGGGGGTCAGCCCCAGCATTTT. The J gene is TRBJ1-5, the V gene TRBV4-2; TRBD1 might be the D (5 bases). Germline loops: CDR1 LGHNA, CDR2 YNFKEQ. The V end lost 0 bases, the J end lost 6 bases, and 12 bases lay between the germline ends. The CDR3 is 15 amino acids.

This clone was found once. V usage is TRBV7-2 and J usage is TRBJ1-6; maybe TRBD1 (5 bases). Between the trimmed V and J ends, which lost 5 bases and 9 bases, there was a span of 11 bases. The CDR3 sequence is 13 residues long. The V gene's germline CDR1 is SGHTA and CDR2 FQGNSA. CDR3 region: CASSTEGFSPLHF. In nucleotides, the CDR3 is TGTGCCAGCAGCACAGAGGGGTTTTCACCCCTCCACTTT.

The chain is built from TRBV6-1 and TRBJ1-1; TRBD1 matches at 9 bases. Germline values: CDR1 MNHNS, CDR2 SASEGT. The CDR3 spans 14 residues. V dropped 8 bases and J dropped 5; count of bases not matched to a gene: 9. This CDR3 reads CASLLTGGWTEAFF. CDR3 coding DNA: TGTGCCAGCCTCCTGACAGGGGGGTGGACTGAAGCTTTCTTT.

In DNA form, the CDR3 reads TGTGCCAGCAGTGAGTTGAATATGGCTAACTATGGCTACACCTTC. Protein: CASSELNMANYGYTF. The V gene is TRBV2, the J gene TRBJ1-2; D not resolved. CDR3 size: 15 residues. Germline assignment: CDR1 SNHLY and CDR2 FYNNEI. The V gene lost 3 bases and the J gene lost 0 bases, with 11 bases spanning the gap. The full variable domain, in which reference TRBV2 and TRBJ1-2 provide the parts outside the CDR3, is EPEVTQTPSHQVTQMGQEVILRCVPISNHLYFYWYRQILGQKVEFLVSFYNNEISEKSEIFDDQFSVERPDGSNFTLKIRSTKLEDSAMYFCASSELNMANYGYTFGSGTRLTVV.

In its sample, this clone is large. The chain joins TRBV5-1 to TRBJ1-2, with a weak D call TRBD1 (6 bases). The germline V gene has CDR1 SGHRS and CDR2 YFSETQ. The V gene lost 3 bases and the J gene lost 5 bases, with 14 bases spanning the gap. The CDR3 loop spans 14 amino acids. The CDR3 spells CASSSYDRRYGYTF. CDR3 nucleotide sequence: TGCGCCAGCAGCTCCTACGACAGGAGATATGGCTACACCTTC.

V and J are TRBV29-1 and TRBJ2-3, with 7 bases fitting TRBD1. This CDR3 has 15 amino acids. V lost 4 bases, J lost 6 bases, and 13 bases stayed unmatched. Germline V lookup: CDR1 SQVTM, CDR2 ANQGSEA. CDR3: CSVVGNTGASDTQYF. The CDR3 bases are TGCAGCGTTGTGGGGAATACAGGGGCTTCCGATACGCAGTATTTT.

The chain links TRBV6-5 to TRBJ1-1; unclear D gene. V lost 3 bases and J 1 base, leaving 6 bases between the germline ends. This CDR3 comprises 13 residues. Germline CDR1 is MNHEY and CDR2 is SVGAGI. The CDR3 here is CASSYGKNTEAFF. DNA of the CDR3: TGTGCCAGCAGTTATGGGAAGAACACTGAAGCTTTCTTT.

This clone is medium-sized within its sample. The chain is built from TRBV9 and TRBJ2-1, with D possibly matching TRBD2 (6 bases). CDR3 length: 15 residues. Trimming took off 4 bases at V and 7 bases at J, with 18 bases between the two ends. Germline loops: CDR1 SGDLS, CDR2 YYNGEE. The CDR3 DNA follows: TGTGCCAGCAGCCAAAGCGGGCGGGATGGGAATGAGCAGTTCTTC. Protein product: CASSQSGRDGNEQFF.

V gene TRBV19 combines with J gene TRBJ2-2, with TRBD2 identical over 13 bases. Trimming took 5 bases from V and 6 from J; bases not matched to a gene: 9. This CDR3 is built from 17 residues. CDR1 is LNHDA, CDR2 SQIVND, per germline (reference sequence). DNA of the CDR3: TGTGCCAGTAGTCCTTCGAGGACTAGCGGGAGTGCCGGGGAGCTGTTTTTT. Amino acids: CASSPSRTSGSAGELFF. Supplemented by reference TRBV19 and TRBJ2-2, the full variable domain reads DGGITQSPKYLFRKEGQNVTLSCEQNLNHDAMYWYRQDPGQGLRLIYYSQIVNDFQKGDIAEGYSVSREKKESFPLTVTSAQKNPTAFYLCASSPSRTSGSAGELFFGEGSRLTVL.

The chain recombines TRBV6-4 with TRBJ1-1, with D maybe TRBD1 (6 bases). The CDR3 is 13 amino acids. The germline V gene encodes CDR1 MRHNA and CDR2 SNTAGT. V lost 6 bases, J lost 0 bases, and 8 bases lay in between. For the CDR3, the DNA is TGTGCCAGCAGCCGGACAGTGAACACTGAAGCTTTCTTT. Translating gives CASSRTVNTEAFF.

This chain joins TRBV7-9 and TRBJ1-2; TRBD1 matches 8 bases. CDR3 length equals 15 residues. Losses at the gene ends were 1 base for V and 6 bases for J; bases not matched to a gene: 7. CDR1 and CDR2 from the germline V gene are SEHNR and FQNEAQ (reference sequence). The CDR3 loop is CASSLEADRGHGYTF. In nucleotides, the CDR3 is TGTGCCAGCAGCTTAGAAGCCGACAGGGGTCATGGCTACACCTTC.

The chain carries TRBV7-2 and TRBJ2-5, with 8 nucleotides matching TRBD1. CDR1 SGHTA and CDR2 FQGNSA come from the germline V gene. V was pared by 5 bases and J by 0 bases, with 8 bases of the junction left unmatched. The CDR3 covers 16 residues. The CDR3 nucleotides read TGTGCCAGCAGCCCCGGACAGGGAGAGTACCAAGAGACCCAGTACTTC. Its translation is CASSPGQGEYQETQYF.

The chain is built from TRBV27 and TRBJ2-1; 12 bases align to TRBD1. Germline V gene sequence: CDR1 MNHEY, CDR2 SMNVEV (reference sequence). The junction had 6 bases not matched to a gene; V was cut back by 6 bases and J by 0 bases. The CDR3 runs 17 residues. The CDR3 nucleotides read TGTGCCAGCAGGCCAGGGGACAGGGGGCCCTCCTACAATGAGCAGTTCTTC. Translated, it gives CASRPGDRGPSYNEQFF.

The rearrangement joins TRBV2 to TRBJ2-5; possible D gene TRBD2, 6 bases. Trimming took off 2 bases at V and 4 bases at J, with 17 bases between the two ends. CDR1 and CDR2 (germline): SNHLY, FYNNEI. The CDR3 has 16 amino acids. The CDR3 nucleotides are TGTGCCAGCAGTGAACGAAGAATGCGGGGAGGAGAGACCCAGTACTTC. This codes for CASSERRMRGGETQYF.

The rearrangement joins TRBV6-5 to TRBJ2-1; 7 nucleotides agree with TRBD1. V was clipped by 2 bases and J by 9 bases; unmatched bases: 1. The germline gives CDR1 MNHEY, CDR2 SVGAGI. The CDR3 covers 12 residues. The CDR3 reads CASSYDRVEQFF. CDR3 DNA: TGTGCCAGCAGTTACGACAGGGTTGAGCAGTTCTTC.

There are a few counts of this clone. The chain employs TRBV19 and TRBJ2-2; weak D call: TRBD2 (6 bases). Looked up from germline, CDR1 is LNHDA and CDR2 is SQIVND (reference sequence). CDR3 length equals 15 residues. Trimming pared 9 bases from V and 1 base from J, leaving 15 bases between. CDR3 protein: CASKPGLVNTGELFF. CDR3 DNA sequence: TGTGCCAGCAAACCGGGACTGGTGAACACCGGGGAGCTGTTTTTT.